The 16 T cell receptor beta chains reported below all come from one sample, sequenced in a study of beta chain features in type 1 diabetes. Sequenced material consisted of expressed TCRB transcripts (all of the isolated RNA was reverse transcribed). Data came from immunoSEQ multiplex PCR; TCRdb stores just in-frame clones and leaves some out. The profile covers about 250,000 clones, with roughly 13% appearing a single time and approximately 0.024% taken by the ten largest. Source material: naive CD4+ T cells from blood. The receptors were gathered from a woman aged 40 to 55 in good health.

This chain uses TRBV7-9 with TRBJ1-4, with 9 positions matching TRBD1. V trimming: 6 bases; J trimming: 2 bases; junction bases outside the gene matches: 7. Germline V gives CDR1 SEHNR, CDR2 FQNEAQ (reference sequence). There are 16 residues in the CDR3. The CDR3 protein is CASSFTGGVTNEKLFF. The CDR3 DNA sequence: TGTGCCAGCAGTTTTACAGGGGGCGTTACTAATGAAAAACTGTTTTTT.

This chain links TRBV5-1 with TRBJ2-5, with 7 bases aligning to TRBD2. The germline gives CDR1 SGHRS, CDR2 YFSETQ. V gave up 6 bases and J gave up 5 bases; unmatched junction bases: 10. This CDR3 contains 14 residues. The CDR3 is CASNKGSGAETQYF. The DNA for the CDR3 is TGCGCCAGCAATAAAGGGAGCGGGGCGGAGACCCAGTACTTC.

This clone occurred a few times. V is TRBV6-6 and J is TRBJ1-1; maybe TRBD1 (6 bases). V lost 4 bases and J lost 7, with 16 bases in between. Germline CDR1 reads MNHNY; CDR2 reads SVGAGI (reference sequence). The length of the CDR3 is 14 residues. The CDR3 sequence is CASSSFGGAGEAFF. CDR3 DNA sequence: TGTGCCAGCAGTTCCTTTGGGGGGGCCGGTGAAGCTTTCTTT.

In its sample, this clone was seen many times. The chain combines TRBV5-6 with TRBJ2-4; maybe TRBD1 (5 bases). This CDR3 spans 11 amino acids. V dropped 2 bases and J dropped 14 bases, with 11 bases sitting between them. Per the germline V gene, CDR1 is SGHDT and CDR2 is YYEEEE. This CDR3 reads CASSFREQEYF. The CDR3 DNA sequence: TGTGCCAGCAGCTTCAGGGAACAGGAGTACTTC.

CDR3 sequence: CASRGVAGGYNEQFF. The CDR3 DNA follows: TGCGCCAGCAGAGGGGTAGCGGGGGGTTACAATGAGCAGTTCTTC. V is TRBV5-1 and J is TRBJ2-1; TRBD2 matches at 10 bases. CDR3 length: 15 amino acids. After removal of 5 bases from V and 4 bases from J, the junction contained 6 bases not matched to a gene. In germline, CDR1 is SGHRS, CDR2 YFSETQ.

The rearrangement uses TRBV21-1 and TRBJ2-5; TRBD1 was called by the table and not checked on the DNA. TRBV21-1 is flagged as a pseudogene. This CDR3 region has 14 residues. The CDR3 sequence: CASFLDRGLETQYF. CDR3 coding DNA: TGTGCCAGCTTTTTGGACAGGGGGCTGGAGACCCAGTACTTC.

This chain's CDR3 is CASSSARTSGGIQETQYF. The DNA of the CDR3 is TGCGCCAGCAGCTCGGCGCGGACTAGCGGGGGTATCCAAGAGACCCAGTACTTC. The chain uses TRBV5-1 and TRBJ2-5, with 13 bases identical to TRBD2. This CDR3 region has 18 residues. Losses at the gene ends were 3 bases for V and 1 base for J; bases not matched to a gene: 9. Germline assignment: CDR1 SGHRS and CDR2 YFSETQ.

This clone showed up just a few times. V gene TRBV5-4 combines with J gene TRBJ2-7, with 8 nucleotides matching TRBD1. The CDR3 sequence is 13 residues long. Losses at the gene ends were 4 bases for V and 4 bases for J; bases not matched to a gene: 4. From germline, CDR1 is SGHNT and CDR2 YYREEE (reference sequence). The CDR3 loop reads CASSGQGAYEQYF. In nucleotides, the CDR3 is TGTGCCAGCAGCGGGCAGGGGGCTTACGAGCAGTACTTC.

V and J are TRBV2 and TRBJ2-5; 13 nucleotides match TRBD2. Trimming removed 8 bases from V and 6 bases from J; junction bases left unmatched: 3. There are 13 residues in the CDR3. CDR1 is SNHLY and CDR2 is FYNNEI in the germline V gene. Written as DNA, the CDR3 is TGTGCCAGCGGGACTAGCGGGGCGAAGACCCAGTACTTC. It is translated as CASGTSGAKTQYF.

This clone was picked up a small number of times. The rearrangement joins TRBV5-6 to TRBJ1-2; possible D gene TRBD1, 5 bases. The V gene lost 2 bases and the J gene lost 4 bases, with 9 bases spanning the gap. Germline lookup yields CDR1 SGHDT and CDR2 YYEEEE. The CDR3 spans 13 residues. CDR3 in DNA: TGTGCCAGCAGCTTCCCAGGGCGCTATGGCTACACCTTC. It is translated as CASSFPGRYGYTF.

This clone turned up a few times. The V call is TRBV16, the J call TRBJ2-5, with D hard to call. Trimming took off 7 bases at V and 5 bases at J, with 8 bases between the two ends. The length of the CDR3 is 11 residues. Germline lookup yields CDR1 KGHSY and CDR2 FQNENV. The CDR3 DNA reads TGTGCCAGCACCCTCGAGGAGACCCAGTACTTC. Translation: CASTLEETQYF.

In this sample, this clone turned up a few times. The CDR3 DNA is TGTGCCAGCAGCTTAGGGGGAGCGGGGTGGAGCTCCTACGAGCAGTACTTC. Protein: CASSLGGAGWSSYEQYF. The chain combines TRBV7-2 with TRBJ2-7; 7 bases agree with TRBD2. CDR1 SGHTA and CDR2 FQGNSA come from the germline V gene. CDR3 length: 17 residues. With V trimmed by 1 base and J by 0 bases, 9 bases remained unmatched.

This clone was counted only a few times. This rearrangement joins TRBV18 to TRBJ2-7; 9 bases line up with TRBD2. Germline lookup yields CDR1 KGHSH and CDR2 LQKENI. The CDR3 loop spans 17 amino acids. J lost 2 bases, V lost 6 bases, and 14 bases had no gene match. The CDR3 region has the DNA TGTGCCAGCTCCCTTGTAGGTAGTAGCGGGGGCACCTACGAGCAGTACTTC. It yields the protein CASSLVGSSGGTYEQYF.

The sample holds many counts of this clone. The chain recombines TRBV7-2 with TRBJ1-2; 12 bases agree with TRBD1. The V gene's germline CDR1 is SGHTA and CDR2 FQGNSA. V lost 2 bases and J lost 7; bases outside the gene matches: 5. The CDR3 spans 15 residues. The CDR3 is CASSLPGTGGFGYTF. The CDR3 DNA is TGTGCCAGCAGCTTACCGGGGACAGGGGGCTTTGGCTACACCTTC.

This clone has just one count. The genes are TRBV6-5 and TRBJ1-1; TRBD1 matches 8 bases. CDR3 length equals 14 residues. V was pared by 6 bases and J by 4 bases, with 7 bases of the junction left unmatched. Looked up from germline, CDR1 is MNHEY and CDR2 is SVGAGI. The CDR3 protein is CASSDGQGGTEAFF. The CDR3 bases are TGTGCCAGCAGCGACGGACAGGGCGGCACTGAAGCTTTCTTT.

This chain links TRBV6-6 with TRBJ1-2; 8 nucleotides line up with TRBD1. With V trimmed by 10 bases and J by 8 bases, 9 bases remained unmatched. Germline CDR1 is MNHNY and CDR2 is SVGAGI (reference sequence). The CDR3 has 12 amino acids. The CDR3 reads CATRDRTDGYTF. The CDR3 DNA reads TGTGCCACCCGGGACAGGACGGACGGCTACACCTTC.